In this sample, the clone carrying this T cell receptor beta chain turned up once. The same CDR3 is also encoded by other DNA sequences in this sample. These data come from a study of control samples from healthy donors and cancer patients. The CDR3 sequence is 13 residues long. CDR1 and CDR2 from the germline V gene are SGHRS and YFSETQ. V was trimmed by 2 bases and J by 1 base, leaving 6 bases between them. The protocol was immunoSEQ multiplex PCR, while the TCRdb copy is restricted to in-frame clones and leaves out a portion. The repertoire holds some 130,000 clones, with 80% to 95% as singletons. The source is a man in his forties or fifties in good health. This chain connects TRBV5-1 to TRBJ2-5, with D uncertain. The material sequenced was blood. The chain's CDR3 is CASSFTGQETQYF. The CDR3 bases are TGCGCCAGCAGCTTTACGGGCCAAGAGACCCAGTACTTC.